A single sample is the source of the 3 T cell receptor beta chains below, sequenced in a study of Ad26.COV2.S vaccination and SARS-CoV-2 variants. As for treatment: some 19 received Ad26.COV2.S at low or high dose, single or two shots; roughly 5 received placebo; per-sample allocation not given. Samples analyzed were those drawn on day 63 after the first vaccine or placebo injection. Sequencing used immunoSEQ multiplex PCR; TCRdb keeps in-frame clones, though not all of them. Among roughly 320,000 clones, roughly 80% were seen once, and the ten largest hold 2% to 2.5%. The source material was peripheral blood, sampled in a trial of Ad26.COV2.S vaccine versus placebo. The receptor set was obtained from a person aged 18 to 59 who received the Ad26.COV2.S COVID-19 vaccine or a placebo.

The genes are TRBV4-1 and TRBJ2-5; the D gene could be TRBD1 or TRBD2 (6 bases each). CDR1 is MGHRA and CDR2 is YSYEKL in the germline V gene. This CDR3 is 14 amino acids long. V lost 2 bases to trimming and J lost 5 bases, with 12 bases between them. The CDR3: CASSQKEGGETQYF. CDR3 sequence (DNA): TGCGCCAGCAGCCAAAAAGAAGGGGGGGAGACCCAGTACTTC.

This chain uses TRBV5-4 with TRBJ2-1, with D tentatively TRBD1 (6 bases). V lost 4 bases and J lost 4, with 15 bases in between. This CDR3 has 15 residues. CDR1 SGHNT and CDR2 YYREEE come from the germline V gene (reference sequence). The CDR3: CASSPPQGGYNEQFF. Written as DNA, the CDR3 is TGTGCCAGCAGCCCACCCCAAGGGGGATACAATGAGCAGTTCTTC.

The chain joins TRBV24-1 to TRBJ1-5; unclear D gene. Germline lookup yields CDR1 KGHDR and CDR2 SFDVKD. This CDR3 contains 13 residues. The V end was cut by 9 bases, the J end by 1 base, with 9 bases between. The CDR3 here is CATETASNQPQHF. The CDR3, as DNA: TGTGCCACCGAAACAGCCAGCAATCAGCCCCAGCATTTT.